Each of the 20 T cell receptor beta chains below was sequenced from the same sample in a study of blood T cell repertoires in COVID-19. The assay was immunoSEQ multiplex PCR, and TCRdb's table has in-frame clones only and misses some. The sample shows approximately 450,000 clones, around 89% of them seen only once. Source material: PBMCs or T cells enriched from blood (not recorded which). The receptors come from a man between 25 and 39 years old who had recovered from COVID-19.

This chain connects TRBV11-2 to TRBJ1-5, with D perhaps matching TRBD1 (5 bases). The CDR3 runs to 15 residues. V dropped 4 bases and J dropped 5 bases, with 15 bases sitting between them. The germline V gene encodes CDR1 SGHAT and CDR2 FQNNGV. The CDR3 nucleotides read TGTGCCAGCAGCTCCCTGGTGGGGCGTGATCAGCCCCAGCATTTT. Translated, it gives CASSSLVGRDQPQHF. Full variable domain (outside the CDR3, taken from reference TRBV11-2 and TRBJ1-5): EAGVAQSPRYKIIEKRQSVAFWCNPISGHATLYWYQQILGQGPKLLIQFQNNGVVDDSQLPKDRFSAERLKGVDSTLKIQPAKLEDSAVYLCASSSLVGRDQPQHFGDGTRLSIL.

Here the CDR3 reads CASSGGQFNTGELFF. CDR3 nucleotide sequence: TGTGCCAGCAGCGGGGGACAGTTTAACACCGGGGAGCTGTTTTTT. The chain has TRBV7-9 and TRBJ2-2; the match to TRBD1 covers 7 bases. This CDR3 comprises 15 residues. With 5 bases clipped from V and 2 bases from J, the junction kept 5 bases outside the gene matches. Germline V lookup: CDR1 SEHNR, CDR2 FQNEAQ (reference sequence).

This clone appeared once. The chain recombines TRBV5-4 with TRBJ2-7, with 9 bases fitting TRBD2. This CDR3 region has 13 residues. In germline, CDR1 is SGHNT, CDR2 YYREEE (reference sequence). V lost 4 bases to trimming and J lost 4 bases; unmatched junction nucleotides: 3. The CDR3 spells CASSRTSGYEQYF. CDR3 in DNA: TGTGCCAGCAGCCGCACTAGCGGGTACGAGCAGTACTTC.

V is TRBV7-8 and J is TRBJ1-5; no reliable D call. Germline CDR1 reads SGHVS; CDR2 reads FQNEAQ. V lost 11 bases to trimming and J lost 6 bases, with 14 bases between them. The CDR3 is 12 amino acids. The CDR3 protein is CASSSRSQPQHF. Here the CDR3 DNA reads TGTGCCTCCTCCTCTCGGAGTCAGCCCCAGCATTTT.

The V gene is TRBV4-2, the J gene TRBJ2-7; TRBD1 matches 8 bases. CDR1 and CDR2 from the germline V gene are LGHNA and YNFKEQ. The CDR3 extends over 14 amino acids. Trimming cost V 5 bases and J 2 bases; bases outside gene matches: 5. CDR3 DNA sequence: TGTGCCAGCAGCAACCGGGACAGGCCCTACGAGCAGTACTTC. The encoded protein is CASSNRDRPYEQYF.

The gene calls are TRBV28 and TRBJ1-2; TRBD1 agrees at 9 bases. Germline loops: CDR1 MDHEN, CDR2 SYDVKM. J was trimmed by 6 bases and V by 8 bases; bases with no gene match: 13. The CDR3 runs 15 residues. The CDR3 loop is CASDQPVGTGNGYTF. The CDR3 nucleotides are TGTGCCAGCGACCAGCCCGTGGGGACAGGGAATGGCTACACCTTC.

About this clone: Other DNA sequences in this specimen translate into the identical CDR3. The genes are TRBV20-1 and TRBJ2-5; D possibly corresponds to TRBD1 (5 bases). Trimming removed 2 bases at V and 5 bases at J, with 6 bases between. This CDR3 has 11 residues. CDR1 is DFQATT, CDR2 SNEGSKA, per germline (reference sequence). Written as DNA, the CDR3 is TGCAGTGCTAGACAGGGCGAGACCCAGTACTTC. Its translation is CSARQGETQYF.

The genes are TRBV5-1 and TRBJ2-7; tentative D call: TRBD2 (5 bases). V shed 4 bases and J shed 5 bases, with 10 bases lying between them. The CDR3 sequence is 12 residues long. CDR1 and CDR2 from the germline V gene are SGHRS and YFSETQ. CDR3 nucleotide sequence: TGCGCCAGCAGCCTCTCCGGGGACGAGCAGTACTTC. This encodes CASSLSGDEQYF.

The chain joins TRBV14 to TRBJ2-5, with TRBD1 matching over 8 bases. J lost 3 bases, V lost 9 bases, and 9 bases had no gene match. The germline V gene encodes CDR1 SGHDN and CDR2 FVKESK. This CDR3 comprises 14 residues. CDR3 sequence: CASAERQGKETQYF. The CDR3 DNA follows: TGTGCCAGTGCCGAGAGACAGGGGAAAGAGACCCAGTACTTC. Full variable domain (missing parts from reference TRBV14 and TRBJ2-5): EAGVTQFPSHSVIEKGQTVTLRCDPISGHDNLYWYRRVMGKEIKFLLHFVKESKQDESGMPNNRFLAERTGGTYSTLKVQPAELEDSGVYFCASAERQGKETQYFGPGTRLLVL.

This rearrangement joins TRBV6-8 to TRBJ2-1; D remains ambiguous. Germline values: CDR1 MNHGY, CDR2 SAAAGT. The CDR3 loop spans 11 amino acids. The CDR3 loop is CVTLVYNEQFF. The CDR3 DNA reads TGTGTCACCTTAGTATACAATGAGCAGTTCTTC.

The chain is built from TRBV11-2 and TRBJ2-1; TRBD2 matches 8 bases. Germline values: CDR1 SGHAT, CDR2 FQNNGV. The length of the CDR3 is 11 residues. V shed 5 bases and J 15 bases; nucleotides not matched to a gene: 6. CDR3 sequence reads: CASSQGTSGFF. For the CDR3, the DNA is TGTGCCAGCAGCCAAGGGACTAGTGGGTTCTTC.

In nucleotides, the CDR3 is TGCGCCAGCAAAGAGGTCCTACACAATGAGCAGTTCTTC. This sequence encodes CASKEVLHNEQFF. V is TRBV4-1 and J is TRBJ2-1; D remains ambiguous. Germline CDR1 and CDR2: MGHRA and YSYEKL. The CDR3 spans 13 residues. V lost 7 bases and J lost 5, with 12 bases in between.

This chain links TRBV5-6 with TRBJ2-2; 9 bases map to TRBD2. CDR1 and CDR2 from the germline V gene are SGHDT and YYEEEE. The V gene end was trimmed by 4 bases and the J gene end by 5 bases; junction bases not matched to a gene: 9. CDR3 length: 16 amino acids. CDR3 DNA: TGTGCCAGCAGCCCCAGGGTAGCGGGAGAGACCGGGGAGCTGTTTTTT. Translation: CASSPRVAGETGELFF.

This chain joins TRBV19 and TRBJ1-4, with 7 bases lining up with TRBD1. CDR3 length: 14 amino acids. Germline V CDR1 and CDR2: LNHDA, SQIVND (reference sequence). V gave up 6 bases and J gave up 6 bases; unmatched junction bases: 7. The CDR3 protein is CASRIDRDHEKLFF. DNA for the CDR3: TGTGCCAGTAGGATCGACAGGGACCATGAAAAACTGTTTTTT.

A few counts support this clone. This chain links TRBV19 with TRBJ1-2, with a weak D call TRBD1 (5 bases). There are 19 residues in the CDR3. Looked up from germline, CDR1 is LNHDA and CDR2 is SQIVND (reference sequence). With 5 bases removed from V and 0 bases from J, the gap between germline ends came to 25 bases. The DNA of the CDR3 is TGTGCCAGTAGTTCTTTACGCCCCGCGACAGAGACTCCTAACTATGGCTACACCTTC. Its translation is CASSSLRPATETPNYGYTF.

The chain couples TRBV21-1 to TRBJ2-1; the table's D gene call, TRBD2, was not cross checked with the DNA. TRBV21-1 is given as a pseudogene. This CDR3 is built from 15 residues. This chain's CDR3 is CASSKGLAGANEQFF. The CDR3 DNA sequence: TGTGCCAGCAGCAAAGGGCTAGCGGGAGCAAATGAGCAGTTCTTC.

This clone is a singleton in its sample. The gene calls are TRBV5-1 and TRBJ2-5; TRBD1 matches 8 bases. The CDR3 length is 14 residues. Per the germline V gene, CDR1 is SGHRS and CDR2 is YFSETQ. The V and J ends lost 4 bases and 0 bases, in that order; junction bases with no gene match: 2. This chain's CDR3 is CASSPGQDQETQYF. The CDR3 coding sequence is TGCGCCAGCAGCCCGGGACAGGACCAAGAGACCCAGTACTTC.

The rearrangement uses TRBV7-9 and TRBJ2-7; TRBD1 matches 7 bases. The germline gives CDR1 SEHNR, CDR2 FQNEAQ (reference sequence). The CDR3 consists of 15 residues. The junction had 4 bases not matched to a gene; V was cut back by 1 base and J by 1 base. In DNA, the CDR3 is TGTGCCAGCAGCTTAGTGGGACAGACTTCCTACGAGCAGTACTTC. Protein: CASSLVGQTSYEQYF.

The chain combines TRBV28 with TRBJ1-1; no definite D call. This CDR3 is built from 12 residues. V lost 4 bases and J lost 11, with 14 bases in between. The germline V gene has CDR1 MDHEN and CDR2 SYDVKM. DNA of the CDR3: TGTGCCAGCAGTTCCCTTGCCAGGAGGGCTTTCTTT. Amino acids: CASSSLARRAFF.

The table lists this clone with a few counts. V and J are TRBV15 and TRBJ1-2; D not resolved. Trimming shortened V by 0 bases and J by 5 bases, and 13 bases separated the two germline ends. This CDR3 is 15 amino acids long. CDR1 LNHNV and CDR2 YYDKDF come from the germline V gene (reference sequence). CDR3 sequence reads: CATSRETRTGYGYTF. In DNA form, the CDR3 reads TGTGCCACCAGCAGAGAGACCCGGACGGGATATGGCTACACCTTC. The variable domain in full, with the rest retrieved from reference TRBV15 and TRBJ1-2, is DAMVIQNPRYQVTQFGKPVTLSCSQTLNHNVMYWYQQKSSQAPKLLFHYYDKDFNNEADTPDNFQSRRPNTSFCFLDIRSPGLGDTAMYLCATSRETRTGYGYTFGSGTRLTVV.